This T cell receptor beta chain originates from a study of CD8+ T cells in alopecia areata. Across the whole study: Patients received oral tofacitinib, 5 to 10 mg twice daily, for moderate-to-severe alopecia areata. A 6-month period off drug followed tofacitinib, which lasted 6 to 18 months.

A note on this clone: Antigen unknown.

As the sequencing template, cDNA was produced by extracting RNA and reverse transcribing it. TCRdb keeps only in-frame clones here, not all; method: immunoSEQ multiplex PCR. The sample has 150,000 to 200,000 clones; about 60% are singletons. Overall study results and limits: In lesional scalp, particularly from alopecia totalis/universalis, clonality was higher than in normal scalp.

The CDR3 has 14 residues. CDR1 and CDR2 (germline): MNHNS, SASEGT. The V end lost 8 bases, the J end lost 0 bases, and 13 bases lay between the germline ends. Individuals with alopecia areata gave both lesional scalp punch biopsies and peripheral blood for collection. The TCR was taken from a human donor with alopecia areata. The chain carries TRBV6-1 and TRBJ1-1, with no clear D. The specimen comprised CD4+ T cells sorted from blood, sampled at week 0. The CDR3 DNA reads TGTGCCAGCGGTAGTAGAGATTTGAACACTGAAGCTTTCTTT. This codes for CASGSRDLNTEAFF.